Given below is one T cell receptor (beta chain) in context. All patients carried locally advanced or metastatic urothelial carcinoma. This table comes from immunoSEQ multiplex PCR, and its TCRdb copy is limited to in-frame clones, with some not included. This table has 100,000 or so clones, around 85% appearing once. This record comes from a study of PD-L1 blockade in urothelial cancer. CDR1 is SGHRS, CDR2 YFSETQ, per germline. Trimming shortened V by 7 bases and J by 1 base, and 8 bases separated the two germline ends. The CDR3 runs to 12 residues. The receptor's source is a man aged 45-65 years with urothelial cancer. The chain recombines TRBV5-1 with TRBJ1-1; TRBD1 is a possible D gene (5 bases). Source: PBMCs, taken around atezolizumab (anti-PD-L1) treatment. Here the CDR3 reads CASGRGNTEAFF. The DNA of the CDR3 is TGCGCCAGCGGGAGGGGGAACACTGAAGCTTTCTTT.